This is a list of T cell receptor beta chains from one sample in a study of control samples from healthy donors and cancer patients. Only in-frame clones appear in the TCRdb table, and some are missing; sequencing was by immunoSEQ multiplex PCR. The sample yields 75,000 to 90,000 clones, about 88% seen once. The specimen was blood. The receptors shown here come from a man between 50 and 59 years old in good health. CDR3s include the opening cysteine and the closing phenylalanine or tryptophan. D genes are given only for firm matches. Expanded clones are given a class, and other clones once, few, many or no size at all.

clone size: -; J gene: TRBJ2-5; D gene: -; V gene: TRBV7-9; CDR3 DNA: TGTGCCAGCAGCTTAGGGACCTGGGGGGAGACCCAGTACTTC; CDR3 protein: CASSLGTWGETQYF
clone size: -; J gene: TRBJ1-5; D gene: -; V gene: TRBV7-6; CDR3 DNA: TGTGCCAGCAGCTTAGGATGGGACGGACATAATCAGCCCCAGCATTTT; CDR3 protein: CASSLGWDGHNQPQHF
clone size: -; J gene: TRBJ2-7; D gene: -; V gene: TRBV5-4; CDR3 DNA: TGTGCCAGCAGCTTGTCAAGAGGCTCCTACGAGCAGTACTTC; CDR3 protein: CASSLSRGSYEQYF
clone size: -; J gene: TRBJ2-7; D gene: -; V gene: TRBV7-2; CDR3 DNA: TGTGCCAGCAGCTTAAGAGGGGCTAGCGCGCCGCTCGAGCAGTACTTC; CDR3 protein: CASSLRGASAPLEQYF
clone size: -; J gene: TRBJ1-6; D gene: -; V gene: TRBV3-1/TRBV3-2; CDR3 DNA: TGTGCCAGCAGCCCCGGCGGGGGGGAGAATTCACCCCTCCACTTT; CDR3 protein: CASSPGGGENSPLHF
clone size: -; J gene: TRBJ1-2; D gene: -; V gene: TRBV3-1/TRBV3-2; CDR3 DNA: TGTGCCAGCAGCCAAGATGAGGCAGCTCCTACTAACTATGGCTACACCTTC; CDR3 protein: CASSQDEAAPTNYGYTF
clone size: -; J gene: TRBJ2-3; D gene: -; V gene: TRBV19; CDR3 DNA: TGTGCCAGCGGGGAAAGCGGAACCCCGAATACGCAGTATTTT; CDR3 protein: CASGESGTPNTQYF
clone size: -; J gene: TRBJ1-1; D gene: -; V gene: TRBV30; CDR3 DNA: TGTGCCTGGAGTATGGACCGAGGGACGGGCCTTAACACTGAAGCTTTCTTT; CDR3 protein: CAWSMDRGTGLNTEAFF
clone size: -; J gene: TRBJ1-1; D gene: TRBD1; V gene: TRBV24-1; CDR3 DNA: TGTGCCACCAGTGACAGAACAGGGGCGAAAGCGGACATGAACACTGAAGCTTTCTTT; CDR3 protein: CATSDRTGAKADMNTEAFF
clone size: -; J gene: TRBJ1-1; D gene: TRBD1; V gene: TRBV7-9; CDR3 DNA: TGTGCCAGCAGCTCGACAGGGATGGGTACTGAAGCTTTCTTT; CDR3 protein: CASSSTGMGTEAFF
clone size: once; J gene: TRBJ2-3; D gene: TRBD1; V gene: TRBV7-2; CDR3 DNA: TGTGCCAGCAGCTCCAGGACAGGGGCGGATACGCAGTATTTT; CDR3 protein: CASSSRTGADTQYF
clone size: -; J gene: TRBJ1-5; D gene: TRBD1; V gene: TRBV19; CDR3 DNA: TGTGCCTCAACACCTCAGGGGGTATATAGCAATCAGCCCCAGCATTTT; CDR3 protein: CASTPQGVYSNQPQHF
clone size: once; J gene: TRBJ1-1; D gene: -; V gene: TRBV3-1/TRBV3-2; CDR3 DNA: TGTGCCAGCAGCCCCCAAGTCGGGACTGAAGCTTTCTTT; CDR3 protein: CASSPQVGTEAFF
clone size: -; J gene: TRBJ1-1; D gene: TRBD1; V gene: TRBV5-5; CDR3 DNA: TGTGCCAGCAGTCGACAGGGGGCACGTCGAGGGGAGCATGAAGCTTTCTTT; CDR3 protein: CASSRQGARRGEHEAFF
clone size: -; J gene: TRBJ2-1; D gene: -; V gene: TRBV4-1; CDR3 DNA: TGCGCCAGCAGCCATCAGCCGGCCCGGATTTACTCCTACAATGAGCAGTTCTTC; CDR3 protein: CASSHQPARIYSYNEQFF